This T cell receptor beta chain is drawn from a study of blood T cell repertoires in COVID-19. The wider study: The origin of the acute and convalescent COVID-19 samples was the United States, Italy and Spain. Sources were T cells, B-cell-depleted T cells, or PBMCs; the material itself was cDNA or gDNA.

In Seattle, patients joined the study during active infection and were tracked longitudinally. Generated by immunoSEQ multiplex PCR, the TCRdb table keeps only in-frame clones and is missing some. In the table there are about 56,000 clones, 80% to 85% of which are singletons. The sample comprised peripheral blood. The sequence was obtained from a man aged 55-75 years with COVID-19, enrolled during active disease.

The CDR3 here is CASSLDSKNIQYF. As DNA, the CDR3 is TGTGCCAGCAGCTTAGACAGCAAAAACATTCAGTACTTC. The rearrangement joins TRBV7-3 to TRBJ2-4, with D possibly being TRBD1 (5 bases). The CDR3 contains 13 residues. Trimming pared 2 bases from V and 3 bases from J, leaving 5 bases between. CDR1 is SGHTA, CDR2 FQGTGA, per germline. Full variable domain (rest looked up from reference TRBV7-3 and TRBJ2-4): GAGVSQTPSNKVTEKGKYVELRCDPISGHTALYWYRQSLGQGPEFLIYFQGTGAADDSGLPNDRFFAVRPEGSVSTLKIQRTERGDSAVYLCASSLDSKNIQYFGAGTRLSVL.